The sequence of this TCR beta chain was determined in a study of control samples from healthy donors and cancer patients. The CDR3 loop spans 13 amino acids. The V end lost 4 bases, the J end lost 3 bases, and 6 bases lay between the germline ends. The germline V gene has CDR1 MRHNA and CDR2 SNTAGT. Libraries were prepared by immunoSEQ multiplex PCR; TCRdb keeps only in-frame clonotypes and omits some of them. The repertoire consists of around 96,000 clones, with over 85% occurring once and the leading ten covering less than 10%. Specimen: blood. The origin of this receptor is a man between 18 and 35 years old in good health. The J gene is TRBJ2-2, the V gene TRBV6-4; maybe TRBD2 (6 bases). The CDR3 bases are TGTGCCAGCAGTGCGGGAGACACCGGGGAGCTGTTTTTT. Encoded protein: CASSAGDTGELFF.